This T cell receptor beta chain derives from a study of shared clonotypes between healthy human individuals (dated by TCRdb to between 2020 and 2021). About the study as a whole: The cohort included three men and a couple of women between 18 and 49 years of age. To estimate repertoire size and how much clonotypes are shared between individuals, the study performed deep sequencing of blood TCR repertoires from roughly five healthy adults. Libraries were prepared and TCR repertoires were sequenced by different laboratories using diverse techniques, in order to increase sequencing depth and limit assay-specific biases. Between about 0.85 and 9.5 billion PBMCs per donor were obtained by leukapheresis. For each donor, three plates each were used for CD4 naive and CD4 memory, two plates were used for CD8 naive, and one plate was used for CD8 memory.

Paper-wide results and their limitations: Sharing across a handful of donors was observed for around 5% of naive CD4, under 4% of naive CD8, roughly 2.3% of memory CD4, and around 0.4% of memory CD8 clonotypes. Rarefaction of sorted-subset datasets indicated incomplete sequencing despite the large sequencing depth. Pairwise subsampling led to the expectation that sequencing depth would affect the degree of clonotype sharing among donors. Sampling was restricted to blood, and TCR repertoires in tissue are likely to differ from TCR repertoires in blood. The genetic and exposure-history diversity represented was limited by the small number of donors. Higher generation probabilities were observed for clonotypes shared by all four sorted-subset donors than for non-shared clonotypes. Naive subsets generally had larger estimated clonotype richness than memory subsets.

To note about this clone: Its antigen has not been determined. No clone much larger than this one lies a single base away; base qualities are absent.

TCR CDR3 regions were amplified from genomic DNA by multiplex PCR using the deep immunoSEQ assay. Genomic DNA extracted from each cell subset was distributed evenly over all wells of several immunoSEQ 96-well plates, and each plate served as one replicate. Each replicate PCR for sorted subsets received about 0.2 ug genomic DNA, equal to roughly 33,000 T cell genomes. The purified libraries were quantified using a Qubit 3.0 fluorometer, sized with a Bioanalyzer 2100, and then quantified again using the KAPA Library Quantification kit. Every immunoSEQ 96-well plate was sequenced on a dedicated single-read 150-cycle Illumina NextSeq 550 flow cell. Per the original workflow: Because the immunoSEQ output held only junctional sequences and lacked quality scores, the filtering could not match the filtering applied to full-length reads. To assign V/J genes and CDR3, sequences were annotated against IMGT germline references using PyIR, a Python wrapper for IgBLAST v1.9. Reads with weak V/J assignments (E-value above 1e-6), missing CDR3, stop codons, out-of-frame junctions, or ambiguous translated residues were removed. A V3J clonotype was defined by an identical inferred V gene, J gene, and CDR3 amino acid sequence. The percentage overlap between two repertoires was calculated by dividing the number of shared unique clonotypes by the size of the smaller repertoire. Three approaches were used to assess repertoire richness: RTK rarefaction, the Chao1 estimator, and Recon v2.1 estimates of unobserved clonotypes. Generation probabilities for all TCRbeta clonotypes obtained by the gDNA method from several donors were computed using OLGA. TCRdb stores this immuneACCESS table with in-frame sequences only. Part of the clones is absent; in the studies checked, under half of the shortfall reflects unresolved V genes, and no reason is known for the rest. From that table come the V and J calls and clone size; the DNA was used to work out D and trimming. The sample table shows some 580,000 clones, and about 96% are seen once. The ten largest clones capture about 0.06% of the sample.

Donors were healthy HIV-negative adults with no recently reported acute infections or vaccinations. Every donor was a Caucasian adult living in Nashville, Tennessee, USA. CD4+ T cells were enriched through magnetic negative selection, after which naive cells were positively selected on CD45RA and the remaining negative fraction served as the memory subset. Blood was collected by leukapheresis, and PBMCs were isolated by Ficoll-Histopaque density gradient centrifugation and then cryopreserved in liquid nitrogen vapor phase. Analytical flow cytometry was used to check the purity and quantity of every magnetically sorted T cell population. From each sorted fraction, genomic DNA was isolated and quantified by UV absorbance on a Nanodrop 2000c. The CDR3 spans 14 residues, from the cysteine through the phenylalanine. The CDR3 DNA has 42 bases and is translated from base 1. According to the germline V gene (reference sequence), CDR1 reads WNHNN and CDR2 reads SYGVQD. The germline ends are 10 bases apart after V is trimmed by 2 bases and J by 5 bases.

The clonotype was recovered from a woman aged 25 to 39 in good health. Material for sequencing was naive CD4+ T cells sorted from blood. Reading the label with the study, this specimen's cell subset or site is: CD45RA+ positively selected. Rearrangement joined TRBV10-1 to TRBJ2-1; a confident D gene designation cannot be given. The DNA sequence follows: TGCGCCAGCAGTGAGCACAGAAGAAACAATGAGCAGTTCTTC. Translated, this gives CASSEHRRNNEQFF.